This is a list of T cell receptor beta chains from one sample in a study of blood T cell repertoires in COVID-19. Only in-frame clones appear in the TCRdb table, and some are missing; sequencing was by immunoSEQ multiplex PCR. The table lists about 300,000 clones, roughly 91% of them singletons. Sample: peripheral blood. These receptors were obtained from a woman aged 25 to 39 with COVID-19, enrolled during active disease. Each CDR3 is given with its conserved first and last residue. D genes are given only for firm matches. The size of a clone is reported for some rows only, either as once, few or many, or as a class for expanded clones.

v_call: TRBV4-3; d_call: -; j_call: TRBJ2-7; clone_size: -; cdr3_aa: CASSQELYGAGGEQYF; cdr3_nt: TGCGCCAGCAGCCAAGAATTATACGGAGCTGGAGGCGAGCAGTACTTC
v_call: TRBV5-4; d_call: -; j_call: TRBJ2-3; clone_size: many; cdr3_aa: CASSLPGDTQYF; cdr3_nt: TGTGCCAGCAGCCTTCCCGGGGATACGCAGTATTTT
v_call: TRBV10-3; d_call: TRBD2; j_call: TRBJ2-3; clone_size: -; cdr3_aa: CAISAGLAPDTQYF; cdr3_nt: TGTGCCATCAGCGCCGGACTAGCTCCGGATACGCAGTATTTT
v_call: TRBV9; d_call: -; j_call: TRBJ1-3; clone_size: -; cdr3_aa: CASSRSSGNTIYF; cdr3_nt: TGTGCCAGCAGTAGGAGTTCTGGAAACACCATATATTTT
v_call: TRBV2; d_call: -; j_call: TRBJ2-1; clone_size: -; cdr3_aa: CASSEDRGGNEQFF; cdr3_nt: TGTGCCAGCAGTGAAGACAGGGGAGGCAATGAGCAGTTCTTC
v_call: TRBV14; d_call: -; j_call: TRBJ2-3; clone_size: -; cdr3_aa: CASKNRGTDTQYF; cdr3_nt: TGTGCCAGCAAGAACCGGGGCACAGATACGCAGTATTTT
v_call: TRBV12-3/TRBV12-4; d_call: -; j_call: TRBJ1-1; clone_size: -; cdr3_aa: CASSLTGAEAFF; cdr3_nt: TGTGCCAGCAGTTTGACAGGAGCTGAAGCTTTCTTT
v_call: TRBV24-1; d_call: TRBD2; j_call: TRBJ2-5; clone_size: -; cdr3_aa: CATSDPRGREGTQYF; cdr3_nt: TGTGCCACCAGTGATCCCCGGGGGAGGGAGGGGACCCAGTACTTC
v_call: TRBV5-4; d_call: TRBD2; j_call: TRBJ2-3; clone_size: -; cdr3_aa: CASSAKLAGGSTDTQYF; cdr3_nt: TGTGCCAGCAGCGCAAAACTAGCGGGGGGTAGCACAGATACGCAGTATTTT
v_call: TRBV5-6; d_call: -; j_call: TRBJ2-5; clone_size: -; cdr3_aa: CASSPLTGRLETQYF; cdr3_nt: TGTGCCAGCAGCCCACTGACAGGCAGACTTGAGACCCAGTACTTC
v_call: TRBV19; d_call: -; j_call: TRBJ1-5; clone_size: -; cdr3_aa: CASSIWSYSNQPQHF; cdr3_nt: TGTGCCAGTAGTATATGGAGTTATAGCAATCAGCCCCAGCATTTT
v_call: TRBV19; d_call: TRBD1; j_call: TRBJ2-2; clone_size: -; cdr3_aa: CASSIGDRRTGELFF; cdr3_nt: TGTGCCAGTAGTATAGGGGACAGAAGAACCGGGGAGCTGTTTTTT
v_call: TRBV6-5; d_call: -; j_call: TRBJ1-2; clone_size: -; cdr3_aa: CASTRGSWDYGYTF; cdr3_nt: TGTGCCAGCACCCGGGGAAGTTGGGACTATGGCTACACCTTC
v_call: TRBV20-1; d_call: TRBD1; j_call: TRBJ1-1; clone_size: -; cdr3_aa: CSANRGREAFF; cdr3_nt: TGCAGTGCCAACAGGGGGCGGGAAGCTTTCTTT
v_call: TRBV3-1/TRBV3-2; d_call: TRBD2; j_call: TRBJ2-1; clone_size: -; cdr3_aa: CASSPGPTSGGSSPRSYNEQFF; cdr3_nt: TGTGCCAGCAGCCCTGGCCCGACTAGCGGGGGGTCTTCTCCTCGCTCCTACAATGAGCAGTTCTTC
v_call: TRBV5-1; d_call: -; j_call: TRBJ1-1; clone_size: -; cdr3_aa: CASSLDSSGVVAFF; cdr3_nt: TGCGCCAGCAGCCTGGACAGCTCCGGTGTGGTAGCTTTCTTT
v_call: TRBV7-9; d_call: -; j_call: TRBJ2-3; clone_size: -; cdr3_aa: CASSPPFRAGDTQYF; cdr3_nt: TGTGCCAGCAGCCCCCCGTTCAGAGCAGGCGATACGCAGTATTTT
v_call: TRBV5-8; d_call: -; j_call: TRBJ1-1; clone_size: -; cdr3_aa: CASSLGALNTEAFF; cdr3_nt: TGTGCCAGCAGCTTGGGGGCCCTAAACACTGAAGCTTTCTTT
v_call: TRBV24-1; d_call: TRBD1; j_call: TRBJ2-7; clone_size: -; cdr3_aa: CATRQTGTNEQYF; cdr3_nt: TGTGCCACGCGCCAGACAGGGACGAACGAGCAGTACTTC
v_call: TRBV5-1; d_call: TRBD1; j_call: TRBJ1-6; clone_size: -; cdr3_aa: CASSLGQGNSPLHF; cdr3_nt: TGCGCCAGCAGCTTGGGACAGGGAAATTCACCCCTCCACTTT
v_call: TRBV2; d_call: -; j_call: TRBJ2-1; clone_size: -; cdr3_aa: CASNWRKGSGVDNEQFF; cdr3_nt: TGTGCCAGCAATTGGAGGAAGGGGTCGGGGGTAGACAATGAGCAGTTCTTC
v_call: TRBV6-2/TRBV6-3; d_call: TRBD1; j_call: TRBJ1-2; clone_size: -; cdr3_aa: CASSYKDRAHGYTF; cdr3_nt: TGTGCCAGCAGTTACAAGGACAGGGCGCATGGCTACACCTTC
v_call: TRBV14; d_call: TRBD1; j_call: TRBJ1-1; clone_size: -; cdr3_aa: CASSQRTGRGMNTEAFF; cdr3_nt: TGTGCCAGCAGCCAAAGGACAGGGAGGGGGATGAACACTGAAGCTTTCTTT
v_call: TRBV6-6; d_call: -; j_call: TRBJ1-2; clone_size: -; cdr3_aa: CASSYARREANYGYTF; cdr3_nt: TGTGCCAGCAGTTACGCACGCCGGGAAGCTAACTATGGCTACACCTTC
v_call: TRBV4-3; d_call: TRBD2; j_call: TRBJ2-3; clone_size: -; cdr3_aa: CASSQELAGGPGDTQYF; cdr3_nt: TGCGCCAGCAGCCAAGAACTAGCGGGGGGGCCCGGTGATACGCAGTATTTT
v_call: TRBV6-6; d_call: TRBD1; j_call: TRBJ1-5; clone_size: -; cdr3_aa: CASSPGTALMPQHF; cdr3_nt: TGTGCCAGCAGTCCGGGGACAGCCTTGATGCCCCAGCATTTT
v_call: TRBV18; d_call: TRBD1; j_call: TRBJ1-1; clone_size: -; cdr3_aa: CASSPQQDRENTEAFF; cdr3_nt: TGTGCCAGCTCACCACAACAAGACAGGGAGAACACTGAAGCTTTCTTT
v_call: TRBV9; d_call: -; j_call: TRBJ2-5; clone_size: once; cdr3_aa: CASSVASQETQYF; cdr3_nt: TGTGCCAGCAGCGTGGCTAGCCAAGAGACCCAGTACTTC
v_call: TRBV9; d_call: TRBD1; j_call: TRBJ1-5; clone_size: -; cdr3_aa: CASSPTGSPQPQHF; cdr3_nt: TGTGCCAGCAGCCCGACAGGGTCTCCTCAGCCCCAGCATTTT
v_call: TRBV20-1; d_call: -; j_call: TRBJ1-5; clone_size: -; cdr3_aa: CSASERDYQPQHF; cdr3_nt: TGCAGTGCTAGTGAAAGGGACTATCAGCCCCAGCATTTT
v_call: TRBV2; d_call: -; j_call: TRBJ2-5; clone_size: -; cdr3_aa: CASSRETETQYF; cdr3_nt: TGTGCCAGCAGCAGGGAAACAGAGACCCAGTACTTC
v_call: TRBV7-9; d_call: -; j_call: TRBJ2-2; clone_size: -; cdr3_aa: CASSLRDSWAGELFF; cdr3_nt: TGTGCCAGCAGCTTAAGGGACTCGTGGGCCGGGGAGCTGTTTTTT
v_call: TRBV21-1; d_call: -; j_call: TRBJ1-2; clone_size: few; cdr3_aa: CASSKGDRALSYGYTF; cdr3_nt: TGTGCCAGCAGCAAAGGGGACAGGGCCCTCAGCTATGGCTACACCTTC
v_call: TRBV6-5; d_call: TRBD2; j_call: TRBJ2-1; clone_size: -; cdr3_aa: CASSYSGLAGNNEQFF; cdr3_nt: TGTGCCAGCAGTTACTCTGGTCTAGCGGGGAACAATGAGCAGTTCTTC
v_call: TRBV14; d_call: -; j_call: TRBJ1-3; clone_size: -; cdr3_aa: CASSWDSSGNTIYF; cdr3_nt: TGTGCCAGCAGTTGGGACTCCTCTGGAAACACCATATATTTT
v_call: TRBV6-4; d_call: -; j_call: TRBJ2-2; clone_size: -; cdr3_aa: CASSPSNTGELFF; cdr3_nt: TGTGCCAGCAGTCCTTCGAACACCGGGGAGCTGTTTTTT
v_call: TRBV2; d_call: TRBD1; j_call: TRBJ2-7; clone_size: -; cdr3_aa: CASSDRGSSYEQYF; cdr3_nt: TGTGCCAGCAGCGACAGGGGAAGCTCCTACGAGCAGTACTTC
v_call: TRBV9; d_call: -; j_call: TRBJ1-1; clone_size: -; cdr3_aa: CASSVQGNTEAFF; cdr3_nt: TGTGCCAGCAGCGTGCAGGGGAACACTGAAGCTTTCTTT
v_call: TRBV9; d_call: TRBD1; j_call: TRBJ1-2; clone_size: -; cdr3_aa: CASSGDGTGYYGYTF; cdr3_nt: TGTGCCAGCAGCGGGGACGGGACAGGGTACTATGGCTACACCTTC
v_call: TRBV19; d_call: -; j_call: TRBJ1-6; clone_size: -; cdr3_aa: CASSIGPGNSPLHF; cdr3_nt: TGTGCCAGTAGTATAGGGCCGGGAAATTCACCCCTCCACTTT
v_call: TRBV6-6; d_call: -; j_call: TRBJ1-1; clone_size: -; cdr3_aa: CASSYLVTEAFF; cdr3_nt: TGTGCCAGCAGTTACTTAGTCACTGAAGCTTTCTTT
v_call: TRBV6-5; d_call: -; j_call: TRBJ1-1; clone_size: -; cdr3_aa: CASSYGRVNTEAFF; cdr3_nt: TGTGCCAGCAGTTACGGCAGGGTGAACACTGAAGCTTTCTTT
v_call: TRBV19; d_call: -; j_call: TRBJ1-5; clone_size: -; cdr3_aa: CASSIVGTAHQPQHF; cdr3_nt: TGTGCCAGTAGTATTGTCGGGACTGCCCATCAGCCCCAGCATTTT